This T cell receptor beta chain was identified during a study of blood T cell repertoires in COVID-19. Turning to the study itself: Sources were T cells, B-cell-depleted T cells, or PBMCs; the material itself was cDNA or gDNA.

Trimming removed 1 base at V and 8 bases at J, with 12 bases between. This CDR3 has 14 amino acids. Germline CDR1 and CDR2: SGHTA and FQGNSA. Profiled with immunoSEQ multiplex PCR; TCRdb holds only in-frame clones, not every one. The sample includes some 130,000 clones, approximately 84% of them seen just once. The participants were between roughly 18 and 89 years old and came from under 25 US areas. Which cohort a participant joined came from the clinical history participants gave. The origin of this receptor is a man aged 35-49 years with acute COVID-19. Sequenced material: PBMCs or T cells enriched from blood (not recorded which). The chain combines TRBV7-2 with TRBJ2-1; TRBD2 might be the D (6 bases). CDR3 loop: CASSLVEGRHEQFF. CDR3 nucleotides: TGTGCCAGCAGCTTAGTGGAGGGAAGGCATGAGCAGTTCTTC.